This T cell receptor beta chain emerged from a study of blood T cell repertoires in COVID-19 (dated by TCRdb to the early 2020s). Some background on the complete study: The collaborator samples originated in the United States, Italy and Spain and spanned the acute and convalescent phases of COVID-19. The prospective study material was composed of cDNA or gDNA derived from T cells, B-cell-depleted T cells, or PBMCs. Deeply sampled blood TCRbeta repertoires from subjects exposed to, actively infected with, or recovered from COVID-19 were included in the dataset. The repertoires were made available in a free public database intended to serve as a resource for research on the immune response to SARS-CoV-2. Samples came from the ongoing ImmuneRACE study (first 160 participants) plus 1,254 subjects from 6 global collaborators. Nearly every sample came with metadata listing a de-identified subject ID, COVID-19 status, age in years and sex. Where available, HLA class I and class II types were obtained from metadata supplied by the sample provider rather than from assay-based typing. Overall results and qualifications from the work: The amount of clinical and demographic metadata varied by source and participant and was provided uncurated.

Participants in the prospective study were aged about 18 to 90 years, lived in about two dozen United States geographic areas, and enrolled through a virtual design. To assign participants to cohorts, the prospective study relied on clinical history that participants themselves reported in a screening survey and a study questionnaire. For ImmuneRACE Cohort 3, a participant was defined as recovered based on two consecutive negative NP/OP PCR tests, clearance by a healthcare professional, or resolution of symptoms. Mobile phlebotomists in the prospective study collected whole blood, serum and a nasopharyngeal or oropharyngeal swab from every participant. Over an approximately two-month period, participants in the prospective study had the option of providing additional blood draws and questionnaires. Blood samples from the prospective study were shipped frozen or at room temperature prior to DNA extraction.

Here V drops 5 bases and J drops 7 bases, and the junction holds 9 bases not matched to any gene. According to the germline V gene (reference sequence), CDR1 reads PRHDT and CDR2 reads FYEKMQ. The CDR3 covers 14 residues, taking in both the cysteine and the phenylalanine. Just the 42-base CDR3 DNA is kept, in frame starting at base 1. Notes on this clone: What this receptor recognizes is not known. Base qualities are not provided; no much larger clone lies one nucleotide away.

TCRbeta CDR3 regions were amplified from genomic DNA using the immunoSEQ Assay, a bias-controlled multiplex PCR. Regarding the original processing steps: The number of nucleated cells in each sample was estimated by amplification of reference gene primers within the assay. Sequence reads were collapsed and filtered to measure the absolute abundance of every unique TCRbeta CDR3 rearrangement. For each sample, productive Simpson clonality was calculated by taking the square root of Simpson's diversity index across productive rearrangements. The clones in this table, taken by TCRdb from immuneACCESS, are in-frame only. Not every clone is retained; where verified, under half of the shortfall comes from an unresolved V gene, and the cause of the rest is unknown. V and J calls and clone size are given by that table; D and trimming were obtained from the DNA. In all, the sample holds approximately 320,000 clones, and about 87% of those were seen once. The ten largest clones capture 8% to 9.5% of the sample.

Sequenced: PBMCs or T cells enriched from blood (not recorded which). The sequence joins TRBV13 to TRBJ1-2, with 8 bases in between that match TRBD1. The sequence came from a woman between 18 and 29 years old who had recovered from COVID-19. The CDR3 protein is CASSARTGRGGYTF. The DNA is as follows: TGTGCCAGCAGCGCGAGGACAGGGCGAGGTGGCTACACCTTC.